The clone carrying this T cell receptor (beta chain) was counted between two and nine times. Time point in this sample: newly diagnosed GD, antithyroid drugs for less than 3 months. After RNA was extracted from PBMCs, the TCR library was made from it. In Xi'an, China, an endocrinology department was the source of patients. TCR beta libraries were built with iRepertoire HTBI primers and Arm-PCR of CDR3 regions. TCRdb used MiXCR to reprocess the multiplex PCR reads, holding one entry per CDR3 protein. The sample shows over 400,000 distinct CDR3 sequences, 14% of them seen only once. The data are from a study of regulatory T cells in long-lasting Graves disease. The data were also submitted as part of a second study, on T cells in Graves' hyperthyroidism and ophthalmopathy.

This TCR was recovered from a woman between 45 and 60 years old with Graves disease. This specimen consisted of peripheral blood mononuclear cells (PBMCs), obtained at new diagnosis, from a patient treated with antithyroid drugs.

CDR3 DNA: TGTGCCAGCAGACTGACAGAAGAGGGAGCTTTCTTT. It yields the protein CASRLTEEGAFF. The J gene is TRBJ1-1, the V gene TRBV5-5, with D maybe TRBD1 (5 bases). Germline loops: CDR1 SGHKS, CDR2 YYEKEE (reference sequence). The germline V and J ends were trimmed by 5 bases and 10 bases, with 15 bases remaining between them. The CDR3 is made up of 12 amino acids.